This T cell receptor beta chain comes out of a study of blood T cells in healthy people across ages. General study points: Per million T cells, TCR beta diversity dropped about linearly as age rose.

Between the trimmed V and J ends, which lost 4 bases and 1 base, there was a span of 17 bases. CDR1 is MNHEY and CDR2 is SMNVEV in the germline V gene (reference sequence). CDR3 length: 18 amino acids. In regard to this clonotype: Its antigen is unidentified.

It was with a sample-barcoded 5' primer and a J-beta primer mix that a second PCR of roughly 7 to 12 cycles was run. The template-switch adaptor, which had 12 random nucleotides, put a tag on each cDNA molecule. One entry per CDR3 protein, called by TCRdb with MiXCR from the 5' RACE reads. Found here are about 730,000 distinct CDR3 sequences, 35% to 45% of them singletons; the top ten hold around a fifth. This chain connects TRBV27 to TRBJ2-6; possible D gene TRBD1, 6 bases. The TCR comes from a woman between 55 and 75 years old in good health. The specimen sequenced was blood. CDR3 sequence reads: CASSSRQAAFSGANVLTF. The DNA of the CDR3 is TGTGCCAGCAGTTCAAGACAGGCCGCTTTTTCTGGGGCCAACGTCCTGACTTTC. The full variable domain, rest sourced from reference TRBV27 and TRBJ2-6, is EAQVTQNPRYLITVTGKKLTVTCSQNMNHEYMSWYRQDPGLGLRQIYYSMNVEVTDKGDVPEGYKVSRKEKRNFPLILESPSPNQTSLYFCASSSRQAAFSGANVLTFGAGSRLTVL.